These T cell receptor beta chains were read from a single sample in a study of response to subunit inactivated influenza vaccine. One entry per CDR3 protein results from TCRdb running MiXCR on the RT-PCR reads. The sample holds about 540,000 distinct CDR3 sequences, roughly 25% seen once. These data were likewise used in another study, on T cells expressing NK-cell markers.

The sequences come from CD4+ T cells sorted from PBMCs, collected about 13 days after vaccination. These receptors all come from a man in his fifties who received an inactivated influenza vaccine. CDR3s include the opening cysteine and the closing phenylalanine or tryptophan. Fields, in order: D gene, V gene, J gene, clone size, CDR3 DNA, CDR3 protein. A D gene is named only where the DNA matches it firmly. Clone size is not always given. Where it is, it says once, few, many or a class for expanded clones.

D: TRBD2
V: TRBV12-3/TRBV12-4
J: TRBJ2-1
size: NA
DNA: TGTGCCAGCAGTTTAGCCCTTAGCGGGACCTACAATGAGCAGTTCTTC
CDR3: CASSLALSGTYNEQFF

D: TRBD1
V: TRBV20-1
J: TRBJ1-6
size: NA
DNA: TGCAGTGCTTCATGGGGACAGGGGATTTCACCCCTCCACTTT
CDR3: CSASWGQGISPLHF

D: NA
V: TRBV6-2/TRBV6-3
J: TRBJ2-1
size: few
DNA: TGTGCCAGCCGGAGGGGGACTTATAACAATGAGCAGTTCTTC
CDR3: CASRRGTYNNEQFF

D: TRBD1
V: TRBV5-1
J: TRBJ1-2
size: few
DNA: TGCGCCAGCAGCTGGGGACAGGGAGTCTGGGGCTACACCTTC
CDR3: CASSWGQGVWGYTF

D: NA
V: TRBV6-1
J: TRBJ2-3
size: few
DNA: TGTGCCAGCAGCCCAAAACAGGGGAGGGTATCAGATACGCAGTATTTT
CDR3: CASSPKQGRVSDTQYF

D: NA
V: TRBV3-1
J: TRBJ2-7
size: many
DNA: TGTGCCAGCAGCCAAGGCTACGAGCAGTACTTC
CDR3: CASSQGYEQYF

D: NA
V: TRBV24-1
J: TRBJ2-1
size: many
DNA: TGTGCCACCAGTGATTTACCCGACAGGACGGAGAGCTCCTACAATGAGCAGTTCTTC
CDR3: CATSDLPDRTESSYNEQFF

D: NA
V: TRBV19
J: TRBJ1-5
size: few
DNA: TGTGCCAGTAATATGGACCCCGGACAGCCCCAGCATTTT
CDR3: CASNMDPGQPQHF

D: NA
V: TRBV19
J: TRBJ1-5
size: NA
DNA: TGTGCCAGTAGATTAGGGGGCAATCAGCCCCAGCATTTT
CDR3: CASRLGGNQPQHF

D: TRBD1
V: TRBV7-9
J: TRBJ1-5
size: few
DNA: TGTGCCAGCAGCTCACAGGGGTCTCAGCCCCAGCATTTT
CDR3: CASSSQGSQPQHF

D: TRBD2
V: TRBV5-1
J: TRBJ2-2
size: many
DNA: TGCGCCAGCAGCCGGGGTCTAGCGGGGGCAAGCGACACCGGGGAGCTGTTTTTT
CDR3: CASSRGLAGASDTGELFF

D: NA
V: TRBV7-2
J: TRBJ1-5
size: NA
DNA: TGTGCCAGCAGCATGGGACAATATCAGCCCCAGCATTTT
CDR3: CASSMGQYQPQHF

D: NA
V: TRBV19
J: TRBJ1-1
size: NA
DNA: TGTGCCAGTAGTATGCGGGGAAACACTGAAGCTTTCTTT
CDR3: CASSMRGNTEAFF

D: NA
V: TRBV11-2
J: TRBJ2-7
size: NA
DNA: TGTGCCAGCAGCACTACGACAGGCGTCCTCGGGGAGCAGTACTTC
CDR3: CASSTTTGVLGEQYF

D: NA
V: TRBV15
J: TRBJ1-5
size: NA
DNA: TGTGCCACCAGTCCTAACAGGATTCTGAATCAGCCCCAGCATTTT
CDR3: CATSPNRILNQPQHF

D: NA
V: TRBV16
J: TRBJ2-7
size: few
DNA: TGTGCCAGCAGCCAATCCGCGAGGGCCTTTTACGAGCAGTACTTC
CDR3: CASSQSARAFYEQYF

D: NA
V: TRBV10-3
J: TRBJ1-6
size: NA
DNA: TGTGCCATCAGTGAGGGTTCGGCAGGGTCGGGTTCACCCCTCCACTTT
CDR3: CAISEGSAGSGSPLHF

D: NA
V: TRBV18
J: TRBJ2-1
size: few
DNA: TGTGCCAGCTCAGAGGACACTGAGCAGTTCTTC
CDR3: CASSEDTEQFF

D: TRBD1
V: TRBV11-2
J: TRBJ2-3
size: few
DNA: TGTGCCAGCAGCCGAACAGGGGGCGCAGATACGCAGTATTTT
CDR3: CASSRTGGADTQYF

D: NA
V: TRBV30
J: TRBJ1-5
size: NA
DNA: TGTGCCTGGAGTGTCGAGGGTGGCAATCAGCCCCAGCATTTT
CDR3: CAWSVEGGNQPQHF

D: NA
V: TRBV7-2
J: TRBJ2-2
size: few
DNA: TGTGCCAGCAGCCCCCTGGGGGCCCCCAACACCGGGGAGCTGTTTTTT
CDR3: CASSPLGAPNTGELFF

D: NA
V: TRBV7-9
J: TRBJ2-7
size: NA
DNA: TGTGCCAGCAGCTTAGTGGGGGACATAGACTACGAGCAGTACTTC
CDR3: CASSLVGDIDYEQYF

D: TRBD1
V: TRBV28
J: TRBJ1-5
size: few
DNA: TGTGCCGCAGGGGGGGGGACCAGTCAGCCCCAGCATTTT
CDR3: CAAGGGTSQPQHF

D: NA
V: TRBV4-1
J: TRBJ2-2
size: NA
DNA: TGCGCCAGCAGACATGGACCCTTCACCGGGGAGCTGTTTTTT
CDR3: CASRHGPFTGELFF

D: NA
V: TRBV7-9
J: TRBJ2-7
size: NA
DNA: TGTGCCAGCACCAACCAGGGCTACGAGCAGTACTTC
CDR3: CASTNQGYEQYF

D: NA
V: TRBV5-1
J: TRBJ2-5
size: NA
DNA: TGCGCCAGCAGCTTGGAGGGGACAGAGACCCAGTACTTC
CDR3: CASSLEGTETQYF

D: NA
V: TRBV28
J: TRBJ2-7
size: few
DNA: TGTGCCAGCAGTTTATTGAGGACTCTCTCCGAGCAGTACTTC
CDR3: CASSLLRTLSEQYF

D: NA
V: TRBV7-6
J: TRBJ1-4
size: many
DNA: TGTGCCAGCAGCTTGACTCCGCCGGGGTTAGGCGAAAAACTGTTTTTT
CDR3: CASSLTPPGLGEKLFF

D: NA
V: TRBV25-1
J: TRBJ2-4
size: few
DNA: TGTGCCAGCAGTGGGGTCCGGCCCCGCTCCAAAAACATTCAGTACTTC
CDR3: CASSGVRPRSKNIQYF

D: NA
V: TRBV12-3/TRBV12-4
J: TRBJ1-5
size: few
DNA: TGTGCCAGCAAGGAGGGCCCTCAGCCCCAGCATTTT
CDR3: CASKEGPQPQHF

D: NA
V: TRBV5-1
J: TRBJ2-3
size: NA
DNA: TGCGCCAGCAGCTCCCCAGGGACGCAGTATTTT
CDR3: CASSSPGTQYF

D: NA
V: TRBV7-2
J: TRBJ2-7
size: few
DNA: TGTGCCAGCAGCTTAGAGGTCTACGAGCAGTACTTC
CDR3: CASSLEVYEQYF

D: TRBD2
V: TRBV6-5
J: TRBJ2-1
size: few
DNA: TGTGCCAGCAGTAACACCGGGGGGTCCCGCAAAAACAATGAGCAGTTCTTC
CDR3: CASSNTGGSRKNNEQFF

D: TRBD2
V: TRBV24-1
J: TRBJ2-3
size: NA
DNA: TGTGCCACCAGTGATTACCCGCCGTGGGGGACTAGCGGGGCCGACACAGATACGCAGTATTTT
CDR3: CATSDYPPWGTSGADTDTQYF

D: NA
V: TRBV29-1
J: TRBJ2-3
size: few
DNA: TGCACCACAGATACGCAGTATTTT
CDR3: CTTDTQYF

D: NA
V: TRBV5-5
J: TRBJ1-6
size: few
DNA: TGTGCCAGCAGCTTGGCCGGGGCACTGAAGACTAATTCACCCCTCCACTTT
CDR3: CASSLAGALKTNSPLHF

D: TRBD1
V: TRBV5-1
J: TRBJ2-1
size: many
DNA: TGCGCCAGCAGCTTGGCGGGACAGGTAGATAGTGAGCAGTTCTTC
CDR3: CASSLAGQVDSEQFF

D: TRBD1
V: TRBV3-1
J: TRBJ1-1
size: NA
DNA: TGTGCCAGCAGCCTCTACACAGGGGTGAACACTGAAGCTTTCTTT
CDR3: CASSLYTGVNTEAFF

D: NA
V: TRBV6-2/TRBV6-3
J: TRBJ1-1
size: NA
DNA: TGTGCCAGCAGTTACGCACAGGTAGCGTTGGAAGCTTTCTTT
CDR3: CASSYAQVALEAFF

D: NA
V: TRBV7-6
J: TRBJ2-2
size: few
DNA: TGTGCCAGCAGCGCCGGGGGATTGGGGACCGGGGAGCTGTTTTTT
CDR3: CASSAGGLGTGELFF

D: NA
V: TRBV20-1
J: TRBJ2-7
size: few
DNA: TGCAGTGCTAGCCAAAAAAGGGGTTCCTACGAGCAGTACTTC
CDR3: CSASQKRGSYEQYF

D: NA
V: TRBV12-3/TRBV12-4
J: TRBJ2-5
size: NA
DNA: TGTGCCAGCAGTTTTAAACTGGGGGCGGGATTAGAGACCCAGTACTTC
CDR3: CASSFKLGAGLETQYF

D: NA
V: TRBV3-1
J: TRBJ2-3
size: few
DNA: TGTGCCAGCAGCGATGGCCGCGGAGATACGCAGTATTTT
CDR3: CASSDGRGDTQYF

D: NA
V: TRBV27
J: TRBJ2-7
size: few
DNA: TGTGCCAGCAGTTTACGGGCGGAGAGCTCCTACGAGCAGTACTTC
CDR3: CASSLRAESSYEQYF

D: NA
V: TRBV2
J: TRBJ2-7
size: NA
DNA: TGTGCCAGCAGTGAGGCGGCTAAGCAGTACTTC
CDR3: CASSEAAKQYF

D: NA
V: TRBV20-1
J: TRBJ1-1
size: NA
DNA: TGCAGTGCTAGATCCTCATGGACTGAAGCTTTCTTT
CDR3: CSARSSWTEAFF

D: NA
V: TRBV5-1
J: TRBJ1-6
size: few
DNA: TGCGCCAGCAGGCAAGGGACACCTACCAATAATTCACCCCTCCACTTT
CDR3: CASRQGTPTNNSPLHF

D: NA
V: TRBV29-1
J: TRBJ2-1
size: NA
DNA: TGCAGCGTTGGTGACAGGACGACTATCAATGAGCAGTTCTTC
CDR3: CSVGDRTTINEQFF

D: TRBD2
V: TRBV20-1
J: TRBJ2-1
size: few
DNA: TGCAGTGCCGGGACTAGCGGGAGCTCCTACAATGAGCAGTTCTTC
CDR3: CSAGTSGSSYNEQFF